The 19 T cell receptor beta chains given below trace back to one sample, sequenced in a study of blood T cell repertoires in COVID-19. Sequencing was performed with immunoSEQ multiplex PCR; in TCRdb, only in-frame clones are kept and a portion is missing. The sample includes over 65,000 clones, roughly 78% of them seen just once. Input material: peripheral blood. The receptors stem from a man in his sixties with COVID-19, enrolled during active disease.

This clone came up a few times. The chain combines TRBV11-3 with TRBJ2-4; the D gene is possibly TRBD2 (6 bases). Germline lookup yields CDR1 SGHNT and CDR2 YENEEA. V lost 3 bases and J lost 8, with 14 bases in between. CDR3 size: 14 residues. The CDR3 here is CASSFSGDVDIQYF. CDR3 bases: TGTGCCAGCAGCTTTTCGGGGGATGTGGACATTCAGTACTTC. The full variable domain, completed using reference TRBV11-3 and TRBJ2-4, is EAGVVQSPRYKIIEKKQPVAFWCNPISGHNTLYWYLQNLGQGPELLIRYENEEAVDDSQLPKDRFSAERLKGVDSTLKIQPAELGDSAVYLCASSFSGDVDIQYFGAGTRLSVL.

The chain carries TRBV2 and TRBJ2-5; 7 nucleotides match TRBD2. The germline V gene encodes CDR1 SNHLY and CDR2 FYNNEI. CDR3 length equals 13 residues. The junction had 1 base not matched to a gene; V was cut back by 6 bases and J by 0 bases. This CDR3 is CASRGRDQETQYF. Here the CDR3 DNA reads TGTGCCAGCAGGGGGAGGGACCAAGAGACCCAGTACTTC.

The sample holds a few counts of this clone. The chain recombines TRBV5-4 with TRBJ2-3; D is uncertain. Trimming left V 1 base short and J 2 bases short, with 8 bases between. Germline V gene lookup returns CDR1 SGHNT and CDR2 YYREEE (reference sequence). This CDR3 has 14 residues. The CDR3 nucleotides are TGTGCCAGCAGCTTGCCTCTGTCCACAGATACGCAGTATTTT. It codes for CASSLPLSTDTQYF.

The chain recombines TRBV5-1 with TRBJ1-1, with D unclear. CDR3 size: 14 residues. Trimming removed 4 bases from V and 1 base from J, with 11 bases in between. Germline CDR1 is SGHRS and CDR2 is YFSETQ. CDR3 coding DNA: TGCGCCAGCAGCCGAGGAACTGGGAACACTGAAGCTTTCTTT. Translation gives CASSRGTGNTEAFF.

The CDR3 DNA is TGTGCCAGCTCACCCGACGGGGGGATGGGCACTGAAGCTTTCTTT. The encoded protein is CASSPDGGMGTEAFF. The J gene is TRBJ1-1, the V gene TRBV18, with a tentative D call TRBD1 (5 bases). The germline V and J ends were trimmed by 3 bases and 4 bases, with 15 bases remaining between them. The length of the CDR3 is 15 residues. CDR1 KGHSH and CDR2 LQKENI come from the germline V gene.

J is TRBJ1-6 and V is TRBV19; maybe TRBD1 (6 bases). Per the germline V gene, CDR1 is LNHDA and CDR2 is SQIVND (reference sequence). V gave up 5 bases and J gave up 9 bases, with 8 bases separating them. The CDR3 is 12 amino acids. Here the CDR3 reads CASSGQFSPLHF. Written as DNA, the CDR3 is TGTGCCAGTAGTGGACAGTTTTCACCCCTCCACTTT.

This clone has ten or more counts. This chain connects TRBV19 to TRBJ1-5; 11 nucleotides line up with TRBD1. V was clipped by 5 bases and J by 5 bases; unmatched bases: 2. In germline, CDR1 is LNHDA, CDR2 SQIVND (reference sequence). This CDR3 is built from 14 residues. For the CDR3, the DNA is TGTGCCAGTAGTGGACAGGGGGCACATCAGCCCCAGCATTTT. It translates to CASSGQGAHQPQHF.

The V and J genes are TRBV5-6 and TRBJ1-6; tentatively, D is TRBD1 (5 bases). This CDR3 has 16 residues. Trimming removed 1 base at V and 8 bases at J, with 16 bases between. Germline V gene data show CDR1 as SGHDT and CDR2 as YYEEEE. The CDR3 region is CASSLMGPALDSPLHF. The CDR3 coding sequence is TGTGCCAGCAGCTTGATGGGGCCAGCATTAGATTCACCCCTCCACTTT. Combining the CDR3 with reference TRBV5-6 and TRBJ1-6 gives the whole variable domain DAGVTQSPTHLIKTRGQQVTLRCSPKSGHDTVSWYQQALGQGPQFIFQYYEEEERQRGNFPDRFSGHQFPNYSSELNVNALLLGDSALYLCASSLMGPALDSPLHFGNGTRLTVT.

As concerns this clone: Other DNA sequences from this sample encode an identical CDR3 as well. The chain couples TRBV7-6 to TRBJ1-1; TRBD1 aligns across 7 bases. Looked up from germline, CDR1 is SGHVS and CDR2 is FNYEAQ. The CDR3 runs to 14 residues. V lost 4 bases and J lost 1; bases outside the gene matches: 3. The CDR3 bases are TGTGCCAGCAGCTCGGGACAGCCGAACACTGAAGCTTTCTTT. It encodes CASSSGQPNTEAFF. Based on the CDR3 plus reference TRBV7-6 and TRBJ1-1, the full variable domain is GAGVSQSPRYKVTKRGQDVALRCDPISGHVSLYWYRQALGQGPEFLTYFNYEAQQDKSGLPNDRFSAERPEGSISTLTIQRTEQRDSAMYRCASSSGQPNTEAFFGQGTRLTVV.

The chain employs TRBV6-1 and TRBJ2-1; TRBD2 aligns across 9 bases. CDR1 MNHNS and CDR2 SASEGT come from the germline V gene. The CDR3 runs to 15 residues. With 2 bases clipped from V and 7 bases from J, the junction kept 6 bases outside the gene matches. The CDR3 is CASSEMRGGGNEQFF. Here the CDR3 DNA reads TGTGCCAGCAGTGAAATGCGGGGGGGCGGGAATGAGCAGTTCTTC.

This chain connects TRBV7-2 to TRBJ2-1; 8 bases are a match to TRBD2. J lost 10 bases, V lost 1 base, and 0 bases had no gene match. Per the germline V gene, CDR1 is SGHTA and CDR2 is FQGNSA. The CDR3 runs to 12 residues. The CDR3 coding sequence is TGTGCCAGCAGCTTAGGCGGGGGGGAGCAGTTCTTC. Amino acid sequence: CASSLGGGEQFF. The full variable domain, its missing parts supplied by reference TRBV7-2 and TRBJ2-1, is GAGVSQSPSNKVTEKGKDVELRCDPISGHTALYWYRQSLGQGLEFLIYFQGNSAPDKSGLPSDRFSAERTGGSVSTLTIQRTQQEDSAVYLCASSLGGGEQFFGPGTRLTVL.

V gene TRBV3-1 (or the pseudogene TRBV3-2) combines with J gene TRBJ2-2, with D unclear. Germline CDR1 reads LGHDT; CDR2 reads YNNKEL (reference sequence). CDR3 size: 12 residues. The V end was cut by 3 bases, the J end by 6 bases, with 5 bases between. The CDR3 spells CASSHSAGELFF. CDR3 sequence (DNA): TGTGCCAGCAGCCATTCTGCCGGGGAGCTGTTTTTT.

The V and J genes are TRBV10-2 and TRBJ2-3; 7 bases align to TRBD2. The CDR3 runs to 16 residues. Germline CDR1 WSHSY, CDR2 SAAADI. V lost 6 bases and J lost 2; bases outside the gene matches: 11. CDR3 protein: CASRAYPSGSTDTQYF. The DNA of the CDR3 is TGCGCCAGCAGAGCCTACCCTAGCGGATCCACAGATACGCAGTATTTT.

V usage is TRBV7-6 and J usage is TRBJ2-1, with TRBD2 identical over 7 bases. The germline V gene encodes CDR1 SGHVS and CDR2 FNYEAQ. This CDR3 has 14 residues. V gave up 6 bases and J gave up 5 bases; unmatched junction bases: 7. DNA for the CDR3: TGTGCCAGCAGACCCGGCGGGAGAAACAATGAGCAGTTCTTC. The encoded protein is CASRPGGRNNEQFF. Complete variable domain (other parts from reference TRBV7-6 and TRBJ2-1): GAGVSQSPRYKVTKRGQDVALRCDPISGHVSLYWYRQALGQGPEFLTYFNYEAQQDKSGLPNDRFSAERPEGSISTLTIQRTEQRDSAMYRCASRPGGRNNEQFFGPGTRLTVL.

Notes on this clone: Other DNA sequences from this sample encode an identical CDR3 as well. This rearrangement joins TRBV20-1 to TRBJ1-3; D call uncertain. The CDR3 sequence is 11 residues long. The V end lost 6 bases, the J end lost 4 bases, and 7 bases lay between the germline ends. Germline V gene lookup returns CDR1 DFQATT and CDR2 SNEGSKA (reference sequence). CDR3 bases: TGCAGTGCCCGAGGGGGAAACACCATATATTTT. It encodes CSARGGNTIYF.

The chain combines TRBV2 with TRBJ2-2; D is perhaps TRBD1 (6 bases). Trimming shortened V by 7 bases and J by 5 bases, and 17 bases separated the two germline ends. Per the germline V gene, CDR1 is SNHLY and CDR2 is FYNNEI. CDR3 length: 15 residues. CDR3 sequence (DNA): TGTGCCAGCACCAACCAAAACAGGGATACCGGGGAGCTGTTTTTT. It is translated as CASTNQNRDTGELFF.

To note about this clone: The germline gene is not matched at one end of the junction; a read error may be the cause. The gene calls are TRBV29-1 and TRBJ2-7; the match to TRBD2 covers 7 bases. The germline V gene encodes CDR1 SQVTM and CDR2 ANQGSEA. This CDR3 has 12 amino acids. The CDR3 sequence: CGVGGGPYEQYF. As DNA, the CDR3 is TGCGGCGTGGGGGGAGGGCCATACGAGCAGTACTTC.

V is TRBV5-5 and J is TRBJ1-5, with 7 bases fitting TRBD1. The CDR3 length is 14 residues. The V and J ends lost 5 bases and 6 bases, in that order; junction bases with no gene match: 8. The V gene's germline CDR1 is SGHKS and CDR2 YYEKEE (reference sequence). CDR3 protein: CASRATGPGQPQHF. In DNA, the CDR3 is TGTGCCAGCAGAGCGACAGGGCCTGGTCAGCCCCAGCATTTT.

This chain uses TRBV3-1 (or the pseudogene TRBV3-2) with TRBJ2-2; no reliable D call. This CDR3 is built from 13 residues. Germline-derived CDR1 and CDR2 are LGHDT and YNNKEL (reference sequence). V was shortened by 1 base and J by 5 bases, with 5 bases between the two germline ends. Written as DNA, the CDR3 is TGTGCCAGCAGCCAAGTTTTAACCGGGGAGCTGTTTTTT. Translated, it gives CASSQVLTGELFF.